These T cell receptor beta chains were read from a single sample in a study of blood T cell repertoires in COVID-19. The repertoire was sequenced with immunoSEQ multiplex PCR; TCRdb's copy has only in-frame clones and lacks some. The sample carries approximately 290,000 clones, over 85% recorded once. Input material: peripheral blood. The receptors were gathered from a woman in her twenties or thirties with COVID-19, enrolled during active disease. The CDR3 runs from the conserved cysteine through the conserved F or W. D genes are given only for firm matches. A row's size may be missing; if present it is once, few, many or a size class.

clone_size: once; v_call: TRBV7-2; j_call: TRBJ1-2; d_call: TRBD1; cdr3_nt: TGTGCCAGCAGCAACCGGGACAGGGGTAACTATGGCTACACCTTC; cdr3_aa: CASSNRDRGNYGYTF
clone_size: .; v_call: TRBV10-3; j_call: TRBJ2-2; d_call: .; cdr3_nt: TGTGCCATCAGTGAGGTTGGAGCCGGGGAGCTGTTTTTT; cdr3_aa: CAISEVGAGELFF
clone_size: .; v_call: TRBV9; j_call: TRBJ1-4; d_call: .; cdr3_nt: TGTGCCAGCAGCGTAGGCCAGAATGAAAAACTGTTTTTT; cdr3_aa: CASSVGQNEKLFF
clone_size: .; v_call: TRBV5-6; j_call: TRBJ2-7; d_call: .; cdr3_nt: TGTGCCAGCAGCCAAGAGGGGGTCTCCTACGAGCAGTACTTC; cdr3_aa: CASSQEGVSYEQYF
clone_size: once; v_call: TRBV10-1; j_call: TRBJ2-1; d_call: .; cdr3_nt: TGCGCCAGCAGTGAGGTACAGGGTGGGCAGTTCTTC; cdr3_aa: CASSEVQGGQFF
clone_size: once; v_call: TRBV24-1; j_call: TRBJ2-7; d_call: .; cdr3_nt: TGTGCCACCAGCCCCAGGGGGGACAACGAGCAGTACTTC; cdr3_aa: CATSPRGDNEQYF
clone_size: .; v_call: TRBV5-5; j_call: TRBJ2-7; d_call: .; cdr3_nt: TGTGCCAGCAGCTTGGGGGGGCGGACATCCTACGAGCAGTACTTC; cdr3_aa: CASSLGGRTSYEQYF
clone_size: .; v_call: TRBV2; j_call: TRBJ1-5; d_call: .; cdr3_nt: TGTGCCAGCGGGAGACGTTTTAATCAGCCCCAGCATTTT; cdr3_aa: CASGRRFNQPQHF
clone_size: .; v_call: TRBV7-8; j_call: TRBJ1-1; d_call: .; cdr3_nt: TGTGCCAGCAGCGCGCGACTAGCCCTGGTAACTGAAGCTTTCTTT; cdr3_aa: CASSARLALVTEAFF
clone_size: .; v_call: TRBV12-3/TRBV12-4; j_call: TRBJ1-2; d_call: .; cdr3_nt: TGTGCCAGCAGTTACGACAGGAACTATGGCTACACCTTC; cdr3_aa: CASSYDRNYGYTF
clone_size: .; v_call: TRBV19; j_call: TRBJ2-1; d_call: .; cdr3_nt: TGTGCCAGTAGTATAGAGGCTCTGAGGGCTAATAACAATGAGCAGTTCTTC; cdr3_aa: CASSIEALRANNNEQFF
clone_size: .; v_call: TRBV27; j_call: TRBJ2-7; d_call: .; cdr3_nt: TGTGCCAGCAGTTTAGGCAGGGTGATGTACGAGCAGTACTTC; cdr3_aa: CASSLGRVMYEQYF
clone_size: .; v_call: TRBV27; j_call: TRBJ2-2; d_call: .; cdr3_nt: TGTGCCAGCAGCCCTTACAGGGACGCCGGGGAGCTGTTTTTT; cdr3_aa: CASSPYRDAGELFF
clone_size: .; v_call: TRBV11-2; j_call: TRBJ2-2; d_call: .; cdr3_nt: TGTGCCAGCAGCTTAATGGGGGCGTACACCGGGGAGCTGTTTTTT; cdr3_aa: CASSLMGAYTGELFF
clone_size: once; v_call: TRBV19; j_call: TRBJ2-3; d_call: TRBD2; cdr3_nt: TGTGCCAGTAGGGGACTAGCGGACTTGGATACGCAGTATTTT; cdr3_aa: CASRGLADLDTQYF
clone_size: .; v_call: TRBV5-4; j_call: TRBJ1-5; d_call: TRBD1; cdr3_nt: TGTGCCAGCAGCTCAGACAGGGGTAATCAGCCCCAGCATTTT; cdr3_aa: CASSSDRGNQPQHF
clone_size: .; v_call: TRBV11-2; j_call: TRBJ2-1; d_call: TRBD2; cdr3_nt: TGTGCCAGCAGGCTAGCGGGACTTCATGAGCAGTTCTTC; cdr3_aa: CASRLAGLHEQFF
clone_size: .; v_call: TRBV27; j_call: TRBJ1-2; d_call: .; cdr3_nt: TGTGCCAGCAGTGAATCGGGGCGCGGGGATGGCTACACCTTC; cdr3_aa: CASSESGRGDGYTF
clone_size: .; v_call: TRBV18; j_call: TRBJ1-1; d_call: .; cdr3_nt: TGTGCCAGCTCCTTAGGGGGACAAAGGAACACTGAAGCTTTCTTT; cdr3_aa: CASSLGGQRNTEAFF
clone_size: few; v_call: TRBV7-2; j_call: TRBJ1-2; d_call: TRBD1; cdr3_nt: TGTGCCAGCAGCTTCCAGGGACAGGCGGACTATGGCTACACCTTC; cdr3_aa: CASSFQGQADYGYTF